A single sample gave rise to the 27 T cell receptor beta chains below, sequenced in a study of T cell responses to AZD1222 COVID-19 vaccine. Assay: immunoSEQ multiplex PCR; the TCRdb copy retains only in-frame clones and omits some. The profile shows about 180,000 clones, 75% to 95% of them singletons. The source was peripheral blood, collected on day 0 of AZD1222 vaccination. All receptors derive from an adult in good health.

The V call is TRBV9, the J call TRBJ2-3; D is perhaps TRBD2 (6 bases). CDR1 and CDR2 (germline): SGDLS, YYNGEE. The CDR3 sequence is 15 residues long. V lost 6 bases and J lost 3, with 17 bases in between. The CDR3 DNA reads TGTGCCAGCACCAATGGGGGGTATGGTACAGATACGCAGTATTTT. Protein: CASTNGGYGTDTQYF.

The chain joins TRBV2 to TRBJ2-5, with D perhaps TRBD1 (8 bases). Germline CDR1 is SNHLY and CDR2 is FYNNEI. The CDR3 runs to 14 residues. V lost 7 bases and J 5 bases, leaving 17 bases between the germline ends. CDR3 nucleotide sequence: TGTGCCAGCAAACCACAGGGGGGGAAGGAGACCCAGTACTTC. This encodes CASKPQGGKETQYF.

The chain couples TRBV4-2 to TRBJ1-6; 9 bases are shared with TRBD1. Germline assignment: CDR1 LGHNA and CDR2 YNFKEQ. The CDR3 covers 16 residues. Trimming cost V 4 bases and J 10 bases; bases outside gene matches: 11. The CDR3 DNA is TGTGCCAGCAGCCCAGGCACCGGGACAGGGTCCTCACCCCTCCACTTT. Translating gives CASSPGTGTGSSPLHF.

V usage is TRBV19 and J usage is TRBJ2-3, with D possibly being TRBD1 (6 bases). This CDR3 has 13 amino acids. Germline V gene data show CDR1 as LNHDA and CDR2 as SQIVND (reference sequence). Deletions cut 7 bases from V and 4 bases from J, with 12 bases between. The CDR3 sequence is CASTTGSPDTQYF. The DNA for the CDR3 is TGTGCCAGTACTACAGGGTCCCCAGATACGCAGTATTTT.

The genes are TRBV2 and TRBJ2-1; 14 positions agree with TRBD2. This CDR3 comprises 15 residues. CDR1 is SNHLY, CDR2 FYNNEI, per germline. With V trimmed by 6 bases and J by 8 bases, 6 bases remained unmatched. CDR3 protein: CASRRTSGGKYEQFF. DNA of the CDR3: TGTGCCAGCAGAAGGACTAGCGGGGGGAAGTATGAGCAGTTCTTC.

The chain is built from TRBV28 and TRBJ1-1, with 7 bases lining up with TRBD1. Germline CDR1 and CDR2: MDHEN and SYDVKM. The CDR3 is 16 amino acids. The ends lost 2 bases at V and 1 base at J; junction bases unmatched: 7. The CDR3 DNA sequence: TGTGCCAGCAGTTTACCCGGACAGGCGGGGAACACTGAAGCTTTCTTT. The encoded protein is CASSLPGQAGNTEAFF.

The gene calls are TRBV7-2 and TRBJ2-2, with 8 positions matching TRBD1. The CDR3 covers 15 residues. The ends lost 5 bases at V and 5 bases at J; junction bases unmatched: 7. Germline CDR1 is SGHTA and CDR2 is FQGNSA. In nucleotides, the CDR3 is TGTGCCAGCAGCCTAGACAGGGGAAGGACCGGGGAGCTGTTTTTT. Its protein is CASSLDRGRTGELFF. Together with reference TRBV7-2 and TRBJ2-2, the CDR3 gives the full variable domain: GAGVSQSPSNKVTEKGKDVELRCDPISGHTALYWYRQSLGQGLEFLIYFQGNSAPDKSGLPSDRFSAERTGGSVSTLTIQRTQQEDSAVYLCASSLDRGRTGELFFGEGSRLTVL.

J is TRBJ2-3 and V is TRBV7-2; 9 positions match TRBD2. Germline-derived CDR1 and CDR2 are SGHTA and FQGNSA. This CDR3 has 16 residues. Germline trimming cut 1 base from V and 4 bases from J; bases unmatched to any gene: 6. The CDR3 nucleotides read TGTGCCAGCAGCTTAGATAGCGGGGGCTCGGCAGATACGCAGTATTTT. Translated, it gives CASSLDSGGSADTQYF.

This chain uses TRBV7-6 with TRBJ2-3; D is unclear. Germline V gene data show CDR1 as SGHVS and CDR2 as FNYEAQ. The ends were cut back, 1 base at V and 4 bases at J, with 12 bases in the middle. This CDR3 has 15 amino acids. CDR3 region: CASSLGGSPADTQYF. CDR3 coding DNA: TGTGCCAGCAGCTTAGGGGGTAGCCCCGCAGATACGCAGTATTTT. The full variable domain, with the rest looked up from reference TRBV7-6 and TRBJ2-3, is GAGVSQSPRYKVTKRGQDVALRCDPISGHVSLYWYRQALGQGPEFLTYFNYEAQQDKSGLPNDRFSAERPEGSISTLTIQRTEQRDSAMYRCASSLGGSPADTQYFGPGTRLTVL.

This chain connects TRBV7-9 to TRBJ1-5, with D unclear. The V and J ends lost 0 bases and 3 bases respectively, with 6 bases between them. Germline CDR1 SEHNR, CDR2 FQNEAQ (reference sequence). The length of the CDR3 is 14 residues. The CDR3 here is CASSLAGYNQPQHF. The CDR3 bases are TGTGCCAGCAGCTTAGCAGGGTACAATCAGCCCCAGCATTTT.

For this clone: At one of its ends the junction is not consistent with the germline gene, which may arise from a read error. This chain links TRBV7-7 with TRBJ1-5; D not resolved. In germline, CDR1 is SSHAT, CDR2 FNYEAQ (reference sequence). There are 16 residues in the CDR3. The DNA for the CDR3 is TGTGCTAGCAGCTTAGGGTGGATTCCCCCGGGTCAGCCCCAGCATTTT. As protein: CASSLGWIPPGQPQHF.

The V gene is TRBV5-1, the J gene TRBJ2-7; D is ambiguous. CDR3 length: 15 amino acids. Germline CDR1 SGHRS, CDR2 YFSETQ. Between the trimmed V and J ends, which lost 0 bases and 0 bases, there was a span of 10 bases. CDR3 bases: TGCGCCAGCAGCTTGGAGGCCAGTATCTCCTACGAGCAGTACTTC. Translation gives CASSLEASISYEQYF.

The rearrangement uses TRBV27 and TRBJ2-1; 8 bases line up with TRBD2. The CDR3 contains 14 residues. Trimming at V came to 3 bases and at J to 5 bases, leaving 3 bases not matched to a gene. Germline CDR1 reads MNHEY; CDR2 reads SMNVEV (reference sequence). DNA of the CDR3: TGTGCCAGCAGTTTGGGACTAGAGAACAATGAGCAGTTCTTC. It specifies CASSLGLENNEQFF.

The rearrangement uses TRBV5-6 and TRBJ2-7; 10 bases map to TRBD1. The CDR3 has 13 amino acids. After removal of 4 bases from V and 6 bases from J, the junction contained 4 bases not matched to a gene. Germline CDR1 and CDR2: SGHDT and YYEEEE. CDR3 residues: CASSPGQGSEQYF. The CDR3 DNA reads TGTGCCAGCAGCCCGGGACAGGGGAGCGAGCAGTACTTC.

The chain couples TRBV6-2 or TRBV6-3 to TRBJ1-2; a weak D match, TRBD1 (6 bases). The germline V and J ends were trimmed by 0 bases and 4 bases, with 21 bases remaining between them. The germline CDR1 and CDR2 sequences are MNHEY and SVGEGT. CDR3 length equals 18 residues. The CDR3 DNA follows: TGTGCCAGCAGTTACTCGCTCCAGGGAGAGGGACACTTCTATGGCTACACCTTC. This codes for CASSYSLQGEGHFYGYTF.

The chain combines TRBV5-5 with TRBJ1-1, with D perhaps TRBD1 (6 bases). The V gene lost 1 base and the J gene lost 0 bases, with 10 bases spanning the gap. This CDR3 is 15 amino acids long. Germline lookup yields CDR1 SGHKS and CDR2 YYEKEE (reference sequence). CDR3 region: CASSLSGVMNTEAFF. The CDR3 DNA reads as TGTGCCAGCAGCTTGTCAGGGGTCATGAACACTGAAGCTTTCTTT.

The genes are TRBV7-2 and TRBJ2-5; a weak D match, TRBD1 (6 bases). The CDR3 loop spans 16 amino acids. V lost 1 base and J 1 base, leaving 13 bases between the germline ends. Germline V gene data show CDR1 as SGHTA and CDR2 as FQGNSA. DNA for the CDR3: TGTGCCAGCAGCTTAGGGACAGCCGAGCCCCAAGAGACCCAGTACTTC. This translates into CASSLGTAEPQETQYF.

The CDR3 loop is CASGLDTQETQYF. The DNA for the CDR3 is TGTGCTAGTGGTCTTGACACACAAGAGACCCAGTACTTC. V gene TRBV12-5 combines with J gene TRBJ2-5; D unresolved. Germline V gives CDR1 LGHNT, CDR2 FRNRAP. Trimming stripped 5 bases from V and 2 bases from J, with 9 bases between. The CDR3 loop spans 13 amino acids.

This chain links TRBV10-3 with TRBJ2-1; tentative D call: TRBD1 (6 bases). CDR3 length: 16 amino acids. V was cut by 3 bases and J by 7 bases, with 19 bases left in between. Germline values: CDR1 ENHRY, CDR2 SYGVKD. CDR3 sequence: CAISDRGEGGGNEQFF. As DNA, the CDR3 is TGTGCCATCAGTGACCGAGGGGAAGGGGGTGGAAATGAGCAGTTCTTC.

The CDR3: CASSLKGVYGYTF. The CDR3 bases are TGTGCCAGCAGCTTGAAGGGCGTCTATGGCTACACCTTC. V usage is TRBV5-4 and J usage is TRBJ1-2, with D hard to call. The CDR3 is 13 residues long. Between the trimmed V and J ends, which lost 1 base and 4 bases, there was a span of 8 bases. CDR1 SGHNT and CDR2 YYREEE come from the germline V gene (reference sequence).

CDR3 DNA sequence: TGTGCCAGCAGTGAAGGGGGACTAGCCTACAATGAGCAGTTCTTC. It encodes CASSEGGLAYNEQFF. The chain joins TRBV2 to TRBJ2-1; 8 bases match TRBD2. V trimming: 1 base; J trimming: 2 bases; junction bases outside the gene matches: 1. CDR3 length: 15 amino acids. Germline V lookup: CDR1 SNHLY, CDR2 FYNNEI.

This chain joins TRBV3-1 (or the pseudogene TRBV3-2) and TRBJ1-2; D is perhaps TRBD1 (5 bases). CDR1 is LGHDT, CDR2 YNNKEL, per germline (reference sequence). This CDR3 has 12 amino acids. V was clipped by 6 bases and J by 7 bases, with 12 bases between them. CDR3 DNA: TGTGCCAGCAGATCTCAGGGTCCTGGCTACACCTTC. Amino acids: CASRSQGPGYTF.

This chain connects TRBV29-1 to TRBJ2-1; 13 bases align to TRBD2. Germline CDR1 SQVTM, CDR2 ANQGSEA. The CDR3 spans 16 residues. V dropped 1 base and J dropped 4; count of bases not matched to a gene: 4. The CDR3 region is CSVEGTSGGHYNEQFF. The CDR3, as DNA: TGCAGCGTTGAAGGGACTAGCGGGGGCCATTACAATGAGCAGTTCTTC.

The J gene is TRBJ2-2, the V gene TRBV3-1 (or the pseudogene TRBV3-2), with TRBD1 matching over 9 bases. The CDR3 consists of 15 residues. From germline, CDR1 is LGHDT and CDR2 YNNKEL (reference sequence). V shed 6 bases and J 5 bases; nucleotides not matched to a gene: 7. The DNA of the CDR3 is TGTGCCAGCAGGTTCGGGACAGGGTTAACCGGGGAGCTGTTTTTT. Translation gives CASRFGTGLTGELFF.

The CDR3 bases are TGTGCCAGCAGCTTAGGACAGGGGGACCAAGAGACCCAGTACTTC. Amino acid sequence: CASSLGQGDQETQYF. This rearrangement joins TRBV7-9 to TRBJ2-5; 9 bases align to TRBD1. CDR1 is SEHNR, CDR2 FQNEAQ, per germline (reference sequence). V was clipped by 1 base and J by 0 bases; unmatched bases: 0. The CDR3 has 15 amino acids.

This chain links TRBV5-4 with TRBJ2-7; 8 bases fit TRBD1. The V gene's germline CDR1 is SGHNT and CDR2 YYREEE (reference sequence). The CDR3 is 15 residues long. V lost 0 bases and J lost 2; bases outside the gene matches: 4. The CDR3, as DNA: TGTGCCAGCAGCTTGGTAGCAGGGGGCCCCTACGAGCAGTACTTC. This codes for CASSLVAGGPYEQYF.

This chain connects TRBV6-5 to TRBJ2-3, with D possibly being TRBD2 (5 bases). CDR1 MNHEY and CDR2 SVGAGI come from the germline V gene. Trimming removed 0 bases at V and 1 base at J, with 8 bases between. This CDR3 spans 15 amino acids. The CDR3 DNA reads TGTGCCAGCAGTTACTCCGGGATCCGCACAGATACGCAGTATTTT. Protein product: CASSYSGIRTDTQYF.